These 2 T cell receptor beta chains share one sample of origin, sequenced in a study of cytomegalovirus exposure and HLA in healthy donors. The PCR employed 60 Vbeta primers together with 13 Jbeta primers. Profiled with immunoSEQ multiplex PCR; TCRdb holds only in-frame clones, not every one. Of approximately 90,000 clones listed, 70% are singletons. Material: PBMCs. Receptors originate from a woman between 45 and 60 years old in good health and CMV-seropositive.

This chain's CDR3 is CASSSGLPNEKLFF. The CDR3 nucleotides are TGTGCCAGCAGTTCAGGCCTCCCTAATGAAAAACTGTTTTTT. The chain carries TRBV5-5 and TRBJ1-4; no firm D call. Germline V gene lookup returns CDR1 SGHKS and CDR2 YYEKEE (reference sequence). The V and J ends lost 5 bases and 3 bases respectively, with 11 bases between them. The CDR3 runs to 14 residues.

The J gene is TRBJ1-1, the V gene TRBV5-6; D possibly corresponds to TRBD1 (5 bases). The CDR3 sequence is 14 residues long. The germline V gene has CDR1 SGHDT and CDR2 YYEEEE. Trimming shortened V by 4 bases and J by 3 bases, and 13 bases separated the two germline ends. DNA for the CDR3: TGTGCCAGCAGCCTTATTGGGGGGGACACTGAAGCTTTCTTT. Translated: CASSLIGGDTEAFF.